This T cell receptor (beta chain) was retrieved from a study of cytomegalovirus exposure and HLA in healthy donors. The primer mix had 60 Vbeta and 13 Jbeta primers. Sequencing used immunoSEQ multiplex PCR; TCRdb keeps in-frame clones, though not all of them. In the table there are about 59,000 clones, roughly 75% of which are singletons. With regard to this clone: The antigen is not known.

Overall study results and limits: A later analysis associated some 16,000 TCR beta sequences with HLA alleles at a 0.05 false discovery rate. Cytomegalovirus status was reportedly diagnosed by the classifier with high specificity and sensitivity. The study reported that TCR beta sequences accurately predicted HLA-A and HLA-B alleles in most subjects. Follow-up analysis later connected one missense variant in DCLRE1C with trimming of TCR beta V- and J-genes.

Sequencing was carried out using PBMCs. The clonotype originates from a man aged 25 to 40 in good health and CMV-seropositive.

As DNA, the CDR3 is TGCGCCAGCAGCTCCCGACAGGGGGCAAACTATGGCTACACCTTC. Its translation is CASSSRQGANYGYTF. V and J are TRBV5-1 and TRBJ1-2; TRBD1 aligns across 10 bases. J gave up 2 bases and V 3 bases, and 4 bases lay outside the gene matches. The CDR3 has 15 residues. Germline V gene lookup returns CDR1 SGHRS and CDR2 YFSETQ.